Each of the 28 T cell receptor beta chains below was sequenced from the same sample in a study of T cell changes during pregnancy in multiple sclerosis. The method was immunoSEQ multiplex PCR; TCRdb's version includes in-frame clones alone and lacks a portion of them. The sample yields about 20,000 clones, approximately 90% seen once. Sequencing was performed on CD8+ T cells from peripheral blood mononuclear cells, taken after pregnancy. Receptors were obtained from a female donor in good health, enrolled as a control in a pregnancy study.

The V and J genes are TRBV25-1 and TRBJ1-2; 7 bases align to TRBD1. The length of the CDR3 is 14 residues. Trimming cost V 7 bases and J 7 bases; bases outside gene matches: 12. Germline CDR1 is MGHDK and CDR2 is SYGVNS. The CDR3 reads CASTMGGQDSGYTF. The CDR3 DNA follows: TGTGCCAGCACAATGGGAGGACAGGATAGTGGCTACACCTTC.

The J gene is TRBJ2-3, the V gene TRBV7-9; TRBD2 matches 10 bases. The CDR3 is made up of 16 amino acids. V lost 5 bases and J lost 1; bases outside the gene matches: 6. CDR1 SEHNR and CDR2 FQNEAQ come from the germline V gene (reference sequence). CDR3 loop: CASSRPGTSGTDTQYF. The CDR3, as DNA: TGTGCCAGCAGCCGTCCCGGGACTAGCGGCACAGATACGCAGTATTTT. Full variable domain (remainder filled in from reference TRBV7-9 and TRBJ2-3): DTGVSQNPRHKITKRGQNVTFRCDPISEHNRLYWYRQTLGQGPEFLTYFQNEAQLEKSRLLSDRFSAERPKGSFSTLEIQRTEQGDSAMYLCASSRPGTSGTDTQYFGPGTRLTVL.

V gene TRBV5-4 combines with J gene TRBJ1-5; TRBD1 might be the D (6 bases). Germline CDR1 reads SGHNT; CDR2 reads YYREEE (reference sequence). The length of the CDR3 is 15 residues. Trimming took 0 bases from V and 6 from J, leaving 13 bases between them. CDR3 sequence: CASSLGRGEGQPQHF. CDR3 DNA: TGTGCCAGCAGCTTGGGCAGGGGAGAGGGTCAGCCCCAGCATTTT. The full variable domain, completed using reference TRBV5-4 and TRBJ1-5, is ETGVTQSPTHLIKTRGQQVTLRCSSQSGHNTVSWYQQALGQGPQFIFQYYREEENGRGNFPPRFSGLQFPNYSSELNVNALELDDSALYLCASSLGRGEGQPQHFGDGTRLSIL.

This clone has a single count. The chain combines TRBV19 with TRBJ1-3; D not certain. The CDR3 has 15 residues. The germline V and J ends were trimmed by 7 bases and 0 bases, with 13 bases remaining between them. CDR1 and CDR2 from the germline V gene are LNHDA and SQIVND (reference sequence). CDR3 residues: CASTPRSFSGNTIYF. DNA for the CDR3: TGTGCCAGTACCCCGAGAAGTTTCTCTGGAAACACCATATATTTT.

This clone was detected only once. This chain joins TRBV9 and TRBJ2-1, with 8 bases that match TRBD2. CDR1 and CDR2 from the germline V gene are SGDLS and YYNGEE. The CDR3 covers 15 residues. V shed 0 bases and J 6 bases; nucleotides not matched to a gene: 5. Here the CDR3 DNA reads TGTGCCAGCAGCGTAGGGGCCGGGGGGGGCAATGAGCAGTTCTTC. Amino acid sequence: CASSVGAGGGNEQFF.

The CDR3 sequence is CAWTTGNYGYTF. The CDR3 nucleotides read TGTGCCTGGACAACAGGGAACTATGGCTACACCTTC. This chain links TRBV30 with TRBJ1-2; D perhaps matches TRBD1 (6 bases). Trimming took 4 bases from V and 2 from J, leaving 8 bases between them. The CDR3 consists of 12 residues. CDR1 and CDR2 from the germline V gene are GTSNPN and SVGIG (reference sequence). Looking up the rest from reference TRBV30 and TRBJ1-2 gives the full variable domain: SQTIHQWPATLVQPVGSPLSLECTVEGTSNPNLYWYRQAAGRGLQLLFYSVGIGQISSEVPQNLSASRPQDRQFILSSKKLLLSDSGFYLCAWTTGNYGYTFGSGTRLTVV.

The V call is TRBV27, the J call TRBJ2-1, with 7 bases aligning to TRBD2. V lost 3 bases to trimming and J lost 4 bases; unmatched junction nucleotides: 12. The CDR3 extends over 17 amino acids. The germline CDR1 and CDR2 sequences are MNHEY and SMNVEV (reference sequence). This CDR3 reads CASSLASGTGFYNEQFF. The CDR3 DNA reads as TGTGCCAGCAGTTTGGCCAGCGGGACGGGCTTTTACAATGAGCAGTTCTTC.

This clone has a handful of counts. The chain couples TRBV6-5 to TRBJ2-7; 8 bases are a match to TRBD2. The CDR3 spans 14 residues. Germline loops: CDR1 MNHEY, CDR2 SVGAGI. V trimming: 2 bases; J trimming: 4 bases; junction bases outside the gene matches: 4. This chain's CDR3 is CASSYAGGGYEQYF. The CDR3 bases are TGTGCCAGCAGTTACGCGGGGGGCGGTTACGAGCAGTACTTC.

The rearrangement uses TRBV19 and TRBJ1-1; D is uncertain. The CDR3 has 13 residues. Germline V lookup: CDR1 LNHDA, CDR2 SQIVND (reference sequence). With 5 bases removed from V and 1 base from J, the gap between germline ends came to 8 bases. The CDR3 reads CASSADKNTEAFF. DNA of the CDR3: TGTGCCAGTAGTGCCGACAAGAACACTGAAGCTTTCTTT. The variable domain in full, completed from reference TRBV19 and TRBJ1-1, reads DGGITQSPKYLFRKEGQNVTLSCEQNLNHDAMYWYRQDPGQGLRLIYYSQIVNDFQKGDIAEGYSVSREKKESFPLTVTSAQKNPTAFYLCASSADKNTEAFFGQGTRLTVV.

This chain connects TRBV5-1 to TRBJ1-2; D ambiguous. The germline gives CDR1 SGHRS, CDR2 YFSETQ. The ends were cut back, 4 bases at V and 2 bases at J, with 12 bases in the middle. CDR3 length equals 14 residues. CDR3 nucleotides: TGCGCCAGCAGCAAAACGACAATCAACTATGGCTACACCTTC. This gives the protein CASSKTTINYGYTF.

The chain is built from TRBV7-8 and TRBJ2-3; D is possibly TRBD2 (5 bases). Germline V gene sequence: CDR1 SGHVS, CDR2 FQNEAQ. V dropped 1 base and J dropped 1 base, with 12 bases sitting between them. The CDR3 contains 16 residues. CDR3 region: CASSLEPGGGTDTQYF. Written as DNA, the CDR3 is TGTGCCAGCAGCTTAGAGCCCGGAGGAGGCACAGATACGCAGTATTTT.

The chain uses TRBV7-9 and TRBJ1-1; TRBD1 aligns across 11 bases. The CDR3 consists of 15 residues. V shed 1 base and J 5 bases; nucleotides not matched to a gene: 3. CDR1 is SEHNR, CDR2 FQNEAQ, per germline (reference sequence). The CDR3, as DNA: TGTGCCAGCAGCTTAGAGGGGACAGGGGGGACTGAAGCTTTCTTT. This translates into CASSLEGTGGTEAFF.

This chain joins TRBV6-5 and TRBJ1-1, with TRBD1 as a possible D gene (6 bases). Trimming stripped 3 bases from V and 1 base from J, with 15 bases between. The CDR3 runs to 16 residues. Germline CDR1 reads MNHEY; CDR2 reads SVGAGI. The CDR3 DNA follows: TGTGCCAGCAGTTATAACAACAGGGCAGGGAACACTGAAGCTTTCTTT. Protein: CASSYNNRAGNTEAFF.

The rearrangement joins TRBV5-4 to TRBJ2-5; 9 nucleotides agree with TRBD2. The J call may be in error: the DNA end matches TRBJ2-7 better. Germline assignment: CDR1 SGHNT and CDR2 YYREEE (reference sequence). This CDR3 is built from 13 residues. CDR3 nucleotide sequence: TGTGCCTGGGGGCGGGAGGGCTCCTACGAGCAGTACTTC. This encodes CAWGREGSYEQYF.

This sequence joins TRBV9 and TRBJ2-3; no firm D call. This CDR3 has 15 amino acids. Per germline, CDR1 SGDLS and CDR2 YYNGEE. V was cut by 1 base and J by 9 bases, with 18 bases left in between. The CDR3 is CASSVSQRRLETQYF. The CDR3 bases are TGTGCCAGCAGCGTAAGTCAGCGACGGCTTGAGACGCAGTATTTT.

The V call is TRBV6-5, the J call TRBJ1-5; 8 bases are shared with TRBD1. Germline V gene data show CDR1 as MNHEY and CDR2 as SVGAGI. CDR3 length equals 15 residues. J lost 6 bases, V lost 5 bases, and 9 bases had no gene match. The CDR3 region has the DNA TGTGCCAGCAGTCCTCAGGGGGCCTCCGGTCAGCCCCAGCATTTT. Translating it yields CASSPQGASGQPQHF.

The rearrangement uses TRBV11-1 and TRBJ2-5; 9 nucleotides line up with TRBD2. The CDR3 loop spans 15 amino acids. Germline CDR1 SGHAT, CDR2 FQDESV (reference sequence). With V trimmed by 5 bases and J by 2 bases, 6 bases remained unmatched. CDR3 protein: CASSLSGSSQETQYF. The CDR3 DNA follows: TGTGCCAGCAGCCTTAGCGGGAGCTCACAAGAGACCCAGTACTTC.

The chain employs TRBV7-9 and TRBJ1-5; TRBD1 aligns across 8 bases. The V segment lost 2 bases and the J segment 6 bases; nucleotides outside the gene matches: 0. Germline CDR1 and CDR2: SEHNR and FQNEAQ (reference sequence). The CDR3 covers 13 residues. The CDR3 nucleotides read TGTGCCAGCAGCTTAACAGGGGGTCAGCCCCAGCATTTT. As protein: CASSLTGGQPQHF.

The chain employs TRBV27 and TRBJ2-1; a possible D gene is TRBD2 (5 bases). This CDR3 contains 17 residues. V lost 2 bases and J 7 bases, leaving 21 bases between the germline ends. Germline V gives CDR1 MNHEY, CDR2 SMNVEV (reference sequence). The CDR3 DNA sequence: TGTGCCAGCAGTTTAGGGGAGTTACAGTCAATGAGGAATGAGCAGTTCTTC. It translates to CASSLGELQSMRNEQFF.

CDR3 DNA: TGTGCCAGCAGTTACGGGGGGGACTACGAGCAGTACTTC. Translating gives CASSYGGDYEQYF. The rearrangement joins TRBV6-5 to TRBJ2-7; 7 bases map to TRBD2. The CDR3 length is 13 residues. In germline, CDR1 is MNHEY, CDR2 SVGAGI. The V gene end was trimmed by 2 bases and the J gene end by 3 bases; junction bases not matched to a gene: 1.

The chain couples TRBV6-6 to TRBJ2-7; possibly TRBD2 for D (6 bases). Trimming took off 7 bases at V and 4 bases at J, with 14 bases between the two ends. In germline, CDR1 is MNHNY, CDR2 SVGAGI (reference sequence). The CDR3 is 13 amino acids. The CDR3 sequence is CASTTGVGYEQYF. As DNA, the CDR3 is TGTGCCAGCACCACGGGGGTCGGATACGAGCAGTACTTC.

The chain uses TRBV6-5 and TRBJ1-2; possible D gene TRBD1, 6 bases. The CDR3 length is 14 residues. With 6 bases removed from V and 1 base from J, the gap between germline ends came to 12 bases. Germline V gene lookup returns CDR1 MNHEY and CDR2 SVGAGI. The CDR3 sequence is CASSETGINYGYTF. The CDR3 DNA sequence: TGTGCCAGCAGCGAAACAGGGATTAACTATGGCTACACCTTC.

This chain connects TRBV9 to TRBJ2-3, with 12 bases that match TRBD2. The V gene's germline CDR1 is SGDLS and CDR2 YYNGEE. The CDR3 has 16 residues. With 4 bases clipped from V and 5 bases from J, the junction kept 8 bases outside the gene matches. The CDR3 region is CASSISLAGGEDTQYF. The CDR3 bases are TGTGCCAGCAGCATCTCCCTAGCGGGGGGGGAAGATACGCAGTATTTT.

The V gene is TRBV25-1, the J gene TRBJ2-7; 7 nucleotides align to TRBD2. V shed 1 base, J shed 2 bases, and the junction held 2 bases outside the gene matches. The CDR3 spans 14 residues. Germline V lookup: CDR1 MGHDK, CDR2 SYGVNS. The CDR3 loop reads CASSEWGGTYEQYF. The DNA for the CDR3 is TGTGCCAGCAGTGAATGGGGAGGGACCTACGAGCAGTACTTC.

This clone occurred once. This rearrangement joins TRBV7-2 to TRBJ2-3, with D uncertain. Trimming left V 1 base short and J 4 bases short, with 9 bases between. The CDR3 is made up of 14 amino acids. Per the germline V gene, CDR1 is SGHTA and CDR2 is FQGNSA. The CDR3 coding sequence is TGTGCCAGCAGCTTAGAAGCTTTCCCAGATACGCAGTATTTT. This encodes CASSLEAFPDTQYF.

This chain joins TRBV27 and TRBJ2-2, with 7 bases that match TRBD1. The CDR3 covers 14 residues. The germline gives CDR1 MNHEY, CDR2 SMNVEV (reference sequence). With V trimmed by 3 bases and J by 5 bases, 3 bases remained unmatched. In DNA, the CDR3 is TGTGCCAGCAGTTTCTCACAGGGGACCGGGGAGCTGTTTTTT. The encoded protein is CASSFSQGTGELFF.

J is TRBJ2-1 and V is TRBV4-3, with 10 bases that match TRBD1. Germline lookup yields CDR1 LGHNA and CDR2 YSLEER. The CDR3 runs 18 residues. With V trimmed by 0 bases and J by 3 bases, 8 bases remained unmatched. The CDR3 spells CASSQEGGTGDFYNEQFF. CDR3 sequence (DNA): TGCGCCAGCAGCCAAGAAGGCGGGACAGGGGATTTCTACAATGAGCAGTTCTTC.

The J gene is TRBJ2-7, the V gene TRBV1; the table assigns TRBD2, which was not confirmed against the DNA. TRBV1 is shown as a pseudogene. The CDR3 covers 14 residues. CDR3 sequence (DNA): TGCACCAGCAGCCAAGATAACGGAGTCTACGAGCAGTACTTC. It yields the protein CTSSQDNGVYEQYF.